Shown below are 26 T cell receptor beta chains from a single sample sequenced in a study of cytomegalovirus exposure and HLA in healthy donors. A multiplex PCR was run with 60 Vbeta primers and 13 Jbeta primers. TCRdb's table, derived via immunoSEQ multiplex PCR, lists solely in-frame clones and lacks some. Of 150,000 to 200,000 clones listed, 70% to 80% are singletons. Sequencing was done on a sample of PBMCs. The receptors derive from a female donor in good health and CMV-seronegative.

The chain joins TRBV11-3 to TRBJ1-3, with D uncertain. The CDR3 has 16 residues. V gave up 0 bases and J gave up 4 bases, with 13 bases separating them. Germline V gene lookup returns CDR1 SGHNT and CDR2 YENEEA. CDR3 nucleotides: TGTGCCAGCAGCTTAGATCCTACAGCAGCCGGAAACACCATATATTTT. It codes for CASSLDPTAAGNTIYF.

The V and J genes are TRBV4-1 and TRBJ1-6, with TRBD1 as a possible D gene (5 bases). The germline V and J ends were trimmed by 0 bases and 10 bases, with 13 bases remaining between them. The CDR3 spans 15 residues. Germline V CDR1 and CDR2: MGHRA, YSYEKL. The CDR3 region is CASSQDVQGRSPLHF. The CDR3 coding sequence is TGCGCCAGCAGCCAAGATGTGCAGGGTCGATCACCCCTCCACTTT.

The chain employs TRBV18 and TRBJ2-3, with 8 bases matching TRBD2. This CDR3 comprises 14 residues. Germline CDR1 and CDR2: KGHSH and LQKENI. The junction had 2 bases not matched to a gene; V was cut back by 0 bases and J by 6 bases. The CDR3 is CASSPPSGVDTQYF. The CDR3, as DNA: TGTGCCAGCTCACCACCTAGCGGGGTGGATACGCAGTATTTT.

This clone was observed a handful of times. The chain links TRBV2 to TRBJ1-1; D is perhaps TRBD1 (5 bases). The V end was cut by 7 bases, the J end by 3 bases, with 12 bases between. This CDR3 comprises 13 residues. The V gene's germline CDR1 is SNHLY and CDR2 FYNNEI. CDR3 sequence: CASNPTVHTEAFF. CDR3 DNA sequence: TGTGCCAGCAACCCGACAGTACACACTGAAGCTTTCTTT.

This clone occurred a few times. The chain carries TRBV4-3 and TRBJ1-3; D is perhaps TRBD1 (6 bases). Trimming removed 0 bases at V and 0 bases at J, with 9 bases between. Germline V CDR1 and CDR2: LGHNA, YSLEER. This CDR3 has 16 residues. CDR3 DNA: TGCGCCAGCAGCCAAGAGTCAGGGGCCTCTGGAAACACCATATATTTT. As protein: CASSQESGASGNTIYF.

The chain combines TRBV7-8 with TRBJ1-5, with 9 positions matching TRBD1. The germline gives CDR1 SGHVS, CDR2 FQNEAQ. V lost 4 bases and J lost 9; bases outside the gene matches: 4. The CDR3 is made up of 13 amino acids. In DNA, the CDR3 is TGTGCCAGCAGCTCGGGACAGGGCTCGCCCCAGCATTTT. It is translated as CASSSGQGSPQHF.

The chain is built from TRBV4-3 and TRBJ2-2; no reliable D call. The length of the CDR3 is 14 residues. V lost 0 bases, J lost 4 bases, and 6 bases lay in between. Germline assignment: CDR1 LGHNA and CDR2 YSLEER. The CDR3 bases are TGCGCCAGCAGCCAAGACCACAGCACCGGGGAGCTGTTTTTT. Its translation: CASSQDHSTGELFF.

The rearrangement uses TRBV9 and TRBJ2-6, with TRBD1 matching 8 bases. The germline V gene has CDR1 SGDLS and CDR2 YYNGEE. Trimming at V came to 0 bases and at J to 4 bases, leaving 15 bases not matched to a gene. The CDR3 is 20 amino acids. This CDR3 reads CASSVARKQGVLRGANVLTF. The CDR3 nucleotides read TGTGCCAGCAGCGTAGCCCGGAAACAGGGGGTTCTTAGAGGGGCCAACGTCCTGACTTTC. Using reference TRBV9 and TRBJ2-6 for the parts outside the CDR3, the full variable domain is DSGVTQTPKHLITATGQRVTLRCSPRSGDLSVYWYQQSLDQGLQFLIQYYNGEERAKGNILERFSAQQFPDLHSELNLSSLELGDSALYFCASSVARKQGVLRGANVLTFGAGSRLTVL.

V gene TRBV6-5 combines with J gene TRBJ1-2; no reliable D call. Germline V gives CDR1 MNHEY, CDR2 SVGAGI. V was clipped by 7 bases and J by 7 bases, with 10 bases between them. This CDR3 is built from 11 residues. CDR3 sequence (DNA): TGTGCCAGCAAGGGAGTCTTTGGCTACACCTTC. Residues: CASKGVFGYTF.

The CDR3 reads CSVLLAGASYNEQFF. CDR3 DNA: TGCAGCGTCCTGTTAGCGGGGGCCTCCTACAATGAGCAGTTCTTC. V gene TRBV29-1 combines with J gene TRBJ2-1; 9 nucleotides align to TRBD2. The CDR3 contains 15 residues. Looked up from germline, CDR1 is SQVTM and CDR2 is ANQGSEA. Unmatched junction bases numbered 6, after V lost 6 bases and J lost 0 bases.

This clone has only a few counts. V is TRBV19 and J is TRBJ1-2, with 8 bases aligning to TRBD1. The CDR3 runs to 14 residues. V was clipped by 6 bases and J by 9 bases; unmatched bases: 12. The germline V gene encodes CDR1 LNHDA and CDR2 SQIVND (reference sequence). The CDR3 sequence: CASSPQGAPISYTF. The CDR3 DNA sequence: TGTGCCAGTAGCCCTCAGGGGGCGCCGATTAGCTACACCTTC.

Written as DNA, the CDR3 is TGTGCCAGCAGATTAGGGGGGAATACCTATGGCTACACCTTC. Translated: CASRLGGNTYGYTF. J is TRBJ1-2 and V is TRBV28; D may be TRBD1 (6 bases). V gave up 6 bases and J gave up 4 bases, with 15 bases separating them. Germline V gene data show CDR1 as MDHEN and CDR2 as SYDVKM. The CDR3 sequence is 14 residues long.

V and J are TRBV6-5 and TRBJ1-4; 7 nucleotides agree with TRBD1. This CDR3 is 15 amino acids long. The germline gives CDR1 MNHEY, CDR2 SVGAGI. The trim removed 6 bases at V and 4 bases at J, leaving 8 bases unmatched. CDR3 nucleotide sequence: TGTGCCAGCAGGCGACTGACAGGGTTTAATGAAAAACTGTTTTTT. Translating gives CASRRLTGFNEKLFF.

CDR3: CASSFGHQDSGGYTF. CDR3 in DNA: TGTGCCAGCAGCTTCGGTCATCAGGATTCCGGTGGCTACACCTTC. V usage is TRBV7-2 and J usage is TRBJ1-2, with unresolved D. The CDR3 totals 15 residues. V dropped 3 bases and J dropped 7 bases, with 18 bases sitting between them. Germline CDR1 SGHTA, CDR2 FQGNSA.

The chain is built from TRBV30 and TRBJ2-1; the match to TRBD2 covers 11 bases. Trimming took 0 bases from V and 4 from J; bases not matched to a gene: 5. Germline assignment: CDR1 GTSNPN and CDR2 SVGIG (reference sequence). CDR3 length: 16 amino acids. CDR3 protein: CAWSVILAGGYNEQFF. CDR3 coding DNA: TGTGCCTGGAGTGTAATCCTAGCGGGAGGTTACAATGAGCAGTTCTTC.

This chain's CDR3 is CASSLTDNRGYTF. The CDR3 DNA follows: TGTGCCAGCAGCTTAACGGACAATCGGGGCTACACCTTC. The rearrangement uses TRBV7-3 and TRBJ1-2; tentatively, D is TRBD1 (5 bases). The CDR3 has 13 amino acids. V was trimmed by 0 bases and J by 8 bases, leaving 10 bases between them. Germline loops: CDR1 SGHTA, CDR2 FQGTGA.

The V call is TRBV7-2, the J call TRBJ1-1, with TRBD1 matching over 8 bases. The CDR3 is 13 amino acids. V was clipped by 5 bases and J by 6 bases; unmatched bases: 5. The germline V gene has CDR1 SGHTA and CDR2 FQGNSA. The DNA for the CDR3 is TGTGCCAGCAGCCGACAGGGGAAGCCTGAAGCTTTCTTT. As protein: CASSRQGKPEAFF.

The chain couples TRBV28 to TRBJ1-1; 7 positions agree with TRBD1. The germline gives CDR1 MDHEN, CDR2 SYDVKM. Trimming took 5 bases from V and 5 from J; bases not matched to a gene: 11. The CDR3 covers 15 residues. The CDR3 spells CASSLMRGRRTEAFF. CDR3 coding DNA: TGTGCCAGCAGTCTAATGAGGGGGCGGCGGACTGAAGCTTTCTTT.

In its sample, this clone was seen once. Other DNA sequences in this sample translate to the same CDR3. The chain is built from TRBV11-2 and TRBJ2-7, with no clear D. V dropped 6 bases and J dropped 2 bases, with 5 bases sitting between them. Looked up from germline, CDR1 is SGHAT and CDR2 is FQNNGV. The CDR3 totals 11 residues. CDR3 nucleotide sequence: TGTGCCAGCAGTCCCGCCTACGAGCAGTACTTC. The encoded protein is CASSPAYEQYF.

V usage is TRBV9 and J usage is TRBJ2-5; 7 nucleotides align to TRBD1. Unmatched junction bases numbered 8, after V lost 0 bases and J lost 6 bases. Germline CDR1 reads SGDLS; CDR2 reads YYNGEE. This CDR3 contains 15 residues. CDR3 bases: TGTGCCAGCAGCGTAGGGGAAGGGGGCGTTAAGACCCAGTACTTC. As protein: CASSVGEGGVKTQYF.

Of note for this clone: This same CDR3 is encoded by further DNA sequences in the sample. V is TRBV27 and J is TRBJ2-7, with 11 positions matching TRBD2. This CDR3 has 14 residues. The germline CDR1 and CDR2 sequences are MNHEY and SMNVEV (reference sequence). V gave up 6 bases and J gave up 3 bases; unmatched junction bases: 4. This CDR3 reads CASSFGLAGYEQYF. The CDR3 DNA reads as TGTGCCAGCAGCTTCGGACTAGCGGGCTACGAGCAGTACTTC.

This chain joins TRBV5-1 and TRBJ2-5; 8 bases are shared with TRBD2. Germline values: CDR1 SGHRS, CDR2 YFSETQ. After removal of 2 bases from V and 2 bases from J, the junction contained 8 bases not matched to a gene. This CDR3 region has 16 residues. The CDR3 DNA reads as TGCGCCAGCAGCTTTGCTGCGGGGGGACTTCAAGAGACCCAGTACTTC. Encoded protein: CASSFAAGGLQETQYF.

The chain recombines TRBV6-6 with TRBJ2-7, with a possible D match to TRBD2 (7 bases). The CDR3 extends over 14 amino acids. Trimming stripped 6 bases from V and 2 bases from J, with 14 bases between. Per the germline V gene, CDR1 is MNHNY and CDR2 is SVGAGI (reference sequence). The CDR3 loop is CASRSAGAPYEQYF. The CDR3 bases are TGTGCCAGCAGAAGTGCGGGGGCCCCCTACGAGCAGTACTTC.

V and J are TRBV27 and TRBJ2-1; 9 bases fit TRBD2. V gave up 1 base and J gave up 7 bases; unmatched junction bases: 20. Germline V gene data show CDR1 as MNHEY and CDR2 as SMNVEV (reference sequence). The CDR3 contains 20 residues. The CDR3 coding sequence is TGTGCCAGCAGTTTATATCCTCCCCCGGAGACTAGCGGCCAAGGTAATGAGCAGTTCTTC. The encoded protein is CASSLYPPPETSGQGNEQFF.

V is TRBV30 and J is TRBJ1-6, with D hard to call. The CDR3 has 13 residues. V lost 2 bases and J lost 8, with 10 bases in between. Looked up from germline, CDR1 is GTSNPN and CDR2 is SVGIG (reference sequence). CDR3 region: CAWSPGMDSPLHF. CDR3 nucleotides: TGTGCCTGGAGTCCGGGGATGGATTCACCCCTCCACTTT.

The chain recombines TRBV28 with TRBJ2-2, with a possible D match to TRBD2 (5 bases). The germline CDR1 and CDR2 sequences are MDHEN and SYDVKM. The CDR3 extends over 15 amino acids. With 2 bases removed from V and 3 bases from J, the gap between germline ends came to 10 bases. This CDR3 reads CASSLGESYTGELFF. CDR3 coding DNA: TGTGCCAGCAGTTTAGGGGAGAGCTACACCGGGGAGCTGTTTTTT.